This T cell receptor beta chain derives from a study of shared clonotypes between healthy human individuals. V dropped 6 bases and J dropped 8; count of bases not matched to a gene: 11. The length of the CDR3 is 14 residues. CDR1 and CDR2 (germline): SEHNR, FQNEAQ (reference sequence). Using about 0.2 ug DNA, tens of thousands of T cell genomes, the sorted-subset replicate PCRs were run. Sequencing was performed with immunoSEQ multiplex PCR; in TCRdb, only in-frame clones are kept and a portion is missing. In the table there are 650,000 to 700,000 clones, 80% to 95% of which are singletons. Input material: memory CD8+ T cells from PBMCs. The subset was: CD45RO+ cells pooled with CCR7-negative TemRA cells. This chain uses TRBV7-9 with TRBJ1-2, with TRBD1 matching 8 bases. This TCR was sampled from a man between 18 and 29 years old in good health. Some clones in this sample may be carry-over from other donors' samples. The DNA for the CDR3 is TGTGCCAGCAGTCCCGGACAGGGAATGAAAGGCTACACCTTC. Its translation is CASSPGQGMKGYTF.